This T cell receptor (beta chain) was retrieved from a study of blood T cell repertoires in COVID-19. The overall study: COVID-19 samples, acute and convalescent, were from the United States, Italy and Spain. Nucleic acid was either cDNA or gDNA, and it came from T cells, B-cell-depleted T cells, or PBMCs.

Authors' processing steps: Amplifying reference gene primers gave estimates of nucleated cell counts. The data were produced by immunoSEQ multiplex PCR, yet TCRdb's version contains in-frame clones alone and is incomplete. The DNA was the basis for D and trimming; V, J and clone size are from that table. Of around 110,000 clones in the sample, approximately 87% were seen once. J gave up 8 bases and V 6 bases, and 3 bases lay outside the gene matches. This CDR3 contains 13 residues. Germline CDR1 and CDR2: SGHTA and FQGNSA. This clone was counted only a few times. Specimen: peripheral blood. The receptor was derived from a man younger than 40 with acute or convalescent COVID-19. This chain uses TRBV7-2 with TRBJ1-3; 11 bases map to TRBD1. CDR3 loop: CASSGQGAYTIYF. Here the CDR3 DNA reads TGTGCCAGCAGTGGACAGGGGGCATACACCATATATTTT.